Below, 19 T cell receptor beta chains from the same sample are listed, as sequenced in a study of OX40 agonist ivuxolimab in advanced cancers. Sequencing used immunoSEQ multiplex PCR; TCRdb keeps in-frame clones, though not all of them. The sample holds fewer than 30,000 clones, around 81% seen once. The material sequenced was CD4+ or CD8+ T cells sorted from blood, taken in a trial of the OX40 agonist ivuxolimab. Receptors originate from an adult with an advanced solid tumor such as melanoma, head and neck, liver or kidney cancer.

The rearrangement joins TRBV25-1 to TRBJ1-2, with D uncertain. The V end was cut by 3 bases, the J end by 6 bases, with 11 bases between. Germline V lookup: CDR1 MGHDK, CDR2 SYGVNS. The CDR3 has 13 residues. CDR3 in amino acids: CASSEEYIDGYTF. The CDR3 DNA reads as TGTGCCAGCAGTGAGGAATACATAGATGGCTACACCTTC.

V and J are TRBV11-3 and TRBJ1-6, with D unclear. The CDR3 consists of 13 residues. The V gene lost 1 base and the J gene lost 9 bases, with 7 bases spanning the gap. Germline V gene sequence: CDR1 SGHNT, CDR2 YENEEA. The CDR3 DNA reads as TGTGCCAGCAGCTTAGTGGGATCTTCACCCCTCCACTTT. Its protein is CASSLVGSSPLHF.

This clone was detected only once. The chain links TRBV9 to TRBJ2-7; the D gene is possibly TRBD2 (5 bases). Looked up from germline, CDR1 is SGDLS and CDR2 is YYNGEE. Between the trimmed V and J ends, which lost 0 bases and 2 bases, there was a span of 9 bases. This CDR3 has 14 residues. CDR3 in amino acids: CASSVAGSAYEQYF. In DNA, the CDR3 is TGTGCCAGCAGCGTAGCGGGATCTGCCTACGAGCAGTACTTC. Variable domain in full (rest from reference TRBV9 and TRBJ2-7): DSGVTQTPKHLITATGQRVTLRCSPRSGDLSVYWYQQSLDQGLQFLIQYYNGEERAKGNILERFSAQQFPDLHSELNLSSLELGDSALYFCASSVAGSAYEQYFGPGTRLTVT.

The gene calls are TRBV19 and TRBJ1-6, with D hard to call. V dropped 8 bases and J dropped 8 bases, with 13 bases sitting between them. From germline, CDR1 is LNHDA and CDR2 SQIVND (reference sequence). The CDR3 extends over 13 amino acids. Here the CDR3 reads CASDRTGDSPLHF. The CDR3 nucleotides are TGTGCCAGTGACCGGACTGGGGATTCACCCCTCCACTTT.

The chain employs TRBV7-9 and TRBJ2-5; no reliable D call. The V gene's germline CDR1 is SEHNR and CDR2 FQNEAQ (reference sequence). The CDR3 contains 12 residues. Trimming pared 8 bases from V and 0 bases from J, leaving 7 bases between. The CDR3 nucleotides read TGTGCCAGCTCGAACCACCAAGAGACCCAGTACTTC. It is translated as CASSNHQETQYF.

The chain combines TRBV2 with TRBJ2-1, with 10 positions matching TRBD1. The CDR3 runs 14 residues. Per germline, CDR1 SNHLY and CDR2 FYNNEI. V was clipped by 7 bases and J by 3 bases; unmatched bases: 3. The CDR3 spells CASTGTGVYNEQFF. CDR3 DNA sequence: TGTGCCAGCACAGGGACAGGGGTCTACAATGAGCAGTTCTTC.

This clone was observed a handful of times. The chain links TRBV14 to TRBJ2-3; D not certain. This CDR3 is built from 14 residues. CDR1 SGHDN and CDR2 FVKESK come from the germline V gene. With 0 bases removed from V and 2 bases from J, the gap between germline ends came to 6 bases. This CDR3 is CASSQETVTDTQYF. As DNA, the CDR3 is TGTGCCAGCAGCCAAGAGACGGTCACAGATACGCAGTATTTT.

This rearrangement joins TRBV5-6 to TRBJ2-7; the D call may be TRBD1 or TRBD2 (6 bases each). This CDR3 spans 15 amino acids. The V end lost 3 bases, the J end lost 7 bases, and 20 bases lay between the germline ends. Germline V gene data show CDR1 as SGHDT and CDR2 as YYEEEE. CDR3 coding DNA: TGTGCCAGCAGCTCGGGGGCCCCGGCTGTGCGGGAGCAGTACTTC. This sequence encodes CASSSGAPAVREQYF.

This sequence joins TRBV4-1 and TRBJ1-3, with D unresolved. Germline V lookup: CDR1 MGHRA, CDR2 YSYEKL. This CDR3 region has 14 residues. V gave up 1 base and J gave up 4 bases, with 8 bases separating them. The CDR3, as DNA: TGCGCCAGCAGCCAAGTGTCAGGAGGAAACACCATATATTTT. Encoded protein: CASSQVSGGNTIYF.

CDR3 sequence: CASSLAGSSSYEQYF. The CDR3 DNA is TGCGCCAGCAGCTTGGCAGGCAGTAGCTCCTACGAGCAGTACTTC. The chain uses TRBV5-1 and TRBJ2-7; D remains unclear. Germline V CDR1 and CDR2: SGHRS, YFSETQ. Trimming left V 0 bases short and J 0 bases short, with 10 bases between. The CDR3 has 15 residues.

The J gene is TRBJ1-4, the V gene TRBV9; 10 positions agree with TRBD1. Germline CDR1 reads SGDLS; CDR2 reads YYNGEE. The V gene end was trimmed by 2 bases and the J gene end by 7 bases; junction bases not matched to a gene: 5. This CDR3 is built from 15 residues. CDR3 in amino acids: CASSVTGGGGEKLFF. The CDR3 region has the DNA TGTGCCAGCAGCGTGACAGGGGGCGGAGGTGAAAAACTGTTTTTT.

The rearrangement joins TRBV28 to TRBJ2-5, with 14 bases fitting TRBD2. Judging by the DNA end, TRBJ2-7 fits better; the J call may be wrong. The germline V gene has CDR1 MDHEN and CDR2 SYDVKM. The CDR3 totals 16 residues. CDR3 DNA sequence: TGTGCCAGCAGTTTTGGGACTAGCGGGAGAGTTTACGAGCAGTACTTC. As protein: CASSFGTSGRVYEQYF.

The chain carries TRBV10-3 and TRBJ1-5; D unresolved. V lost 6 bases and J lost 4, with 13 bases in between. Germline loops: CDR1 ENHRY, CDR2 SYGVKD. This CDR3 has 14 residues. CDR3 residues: CAISISRENQPQHF. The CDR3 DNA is TGTGCCATCAGCATAAGTAGGGAAAATCAGCCCCAGCATTTT.

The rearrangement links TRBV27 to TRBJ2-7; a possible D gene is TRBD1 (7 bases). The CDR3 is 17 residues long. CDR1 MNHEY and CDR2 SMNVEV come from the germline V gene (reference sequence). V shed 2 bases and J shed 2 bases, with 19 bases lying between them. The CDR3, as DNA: TGTGCCAGCAGTTTAGGCGGGGTGGGGACAGCACCCTACGAGCAGTACTTC. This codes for CASSLGGVGTAPYEQYF.

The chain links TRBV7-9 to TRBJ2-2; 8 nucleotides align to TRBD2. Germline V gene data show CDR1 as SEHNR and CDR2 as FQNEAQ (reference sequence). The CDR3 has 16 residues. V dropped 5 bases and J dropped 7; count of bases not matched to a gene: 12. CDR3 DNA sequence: TGTGCCAGCAGCCCCCCCGGGGGGGCTGTAGGCGGGGAGCTGTTTTTT. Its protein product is CASSPPGGAVGGELFF.

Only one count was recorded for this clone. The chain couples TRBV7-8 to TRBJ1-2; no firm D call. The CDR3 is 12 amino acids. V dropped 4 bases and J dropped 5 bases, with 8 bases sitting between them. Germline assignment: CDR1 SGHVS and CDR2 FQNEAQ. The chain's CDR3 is CASSSDTYGYTF. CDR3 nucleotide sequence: TGTGCCAGCAGCTCCGACACATATGGCTACACCTTC. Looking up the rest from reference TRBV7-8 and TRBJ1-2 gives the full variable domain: GAGVSQSPRYKVAKRGQDVALRCDPISGHVSLFWYQQALGQGPEFLTYFQNEAQLDKSGLPSDRFFAERPEGSVSTLKIQRTQQEDSAVYLCASSSDTYGYTFGSGTRLTVV.

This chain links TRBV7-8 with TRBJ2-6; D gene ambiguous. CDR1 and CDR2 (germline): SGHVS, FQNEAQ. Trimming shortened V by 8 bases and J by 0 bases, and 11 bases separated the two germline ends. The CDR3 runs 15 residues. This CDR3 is CASHALYSGANVLTF. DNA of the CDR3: TGTGCCAGCCATGCTCTATACTCTGGGGCCAACGTCCTGACTTTC.

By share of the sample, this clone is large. The CDR3 loop reads CASSSRTSLVNNEQFF. The CDR3 DNA follows: TGTGCCAGCAGCTCCCGGACTAGCTTGGTTAACAATGAGCAGTTCTTC. The rearrangement uses TRBV9 and TRBJ2-1; TRBD2 matches 8 bases. The germline CDR1 and CDR2 sequences are SGDLS and YYNGEE. V lost 4 bases to trimming and J lost 5 bases; unmatched junction nucleotides: 11. There are 16 residues in the CDR3.

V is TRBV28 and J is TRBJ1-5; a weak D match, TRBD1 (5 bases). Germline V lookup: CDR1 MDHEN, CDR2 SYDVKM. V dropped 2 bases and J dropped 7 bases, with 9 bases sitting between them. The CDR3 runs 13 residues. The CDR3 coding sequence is TGTGCCAGCAGTTTAAGGGGTTACCAGCCCCAGCATTTT. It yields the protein CASSLRGYQPQHF.